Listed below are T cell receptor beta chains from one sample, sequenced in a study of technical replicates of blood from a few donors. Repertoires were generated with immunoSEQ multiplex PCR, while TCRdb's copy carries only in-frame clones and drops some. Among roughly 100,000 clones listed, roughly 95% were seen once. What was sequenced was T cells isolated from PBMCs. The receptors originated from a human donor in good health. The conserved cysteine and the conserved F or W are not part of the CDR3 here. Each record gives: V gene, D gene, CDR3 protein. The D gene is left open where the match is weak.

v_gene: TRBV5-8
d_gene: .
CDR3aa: ASSRQAGELF

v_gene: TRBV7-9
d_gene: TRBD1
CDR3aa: ASSLDRLGSEQY

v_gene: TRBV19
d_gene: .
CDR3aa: ASSIARDTEAF

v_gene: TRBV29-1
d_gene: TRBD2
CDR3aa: SVRSSGSRGHEQF

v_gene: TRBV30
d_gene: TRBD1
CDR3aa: AWSAPSTRQGVGENTEAF

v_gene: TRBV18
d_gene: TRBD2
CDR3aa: ASSPDALAGGQNEQF

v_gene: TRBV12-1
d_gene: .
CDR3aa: ASRKRTSGREY

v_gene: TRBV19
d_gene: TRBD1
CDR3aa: ASSIGRGGLNTGELF

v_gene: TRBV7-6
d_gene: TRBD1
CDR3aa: ASSFGLQGKSGELF

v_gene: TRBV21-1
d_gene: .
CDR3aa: ASFRGTGTGGPNQETQY

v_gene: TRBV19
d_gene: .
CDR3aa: ASSWRGLNTEAF

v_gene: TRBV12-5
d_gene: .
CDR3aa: ASGFAAGARVNTEAF

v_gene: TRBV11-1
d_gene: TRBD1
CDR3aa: ASSLVPGTGTLGYGYT

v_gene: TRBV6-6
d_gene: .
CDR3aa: ASTKELNTEAF

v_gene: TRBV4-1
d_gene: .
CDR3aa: ASRPLVRSRVTEAF

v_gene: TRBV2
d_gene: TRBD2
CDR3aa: ASRRGDTGELF

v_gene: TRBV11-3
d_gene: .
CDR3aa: ASSPNPGDYEQY

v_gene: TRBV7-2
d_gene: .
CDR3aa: ASSHTDSYEQY

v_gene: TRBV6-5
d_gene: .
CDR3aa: ASSYPRFHGYT

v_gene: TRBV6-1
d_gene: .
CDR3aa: ASSIPPRSDEQY

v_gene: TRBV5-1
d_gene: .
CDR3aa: ASSLGSYGYT

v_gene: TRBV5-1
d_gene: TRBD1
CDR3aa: ASSLATGDGYGYT

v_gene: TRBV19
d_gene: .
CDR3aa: ASSIASPHGYT

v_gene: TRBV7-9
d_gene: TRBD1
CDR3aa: ASSLVTGDYEQY

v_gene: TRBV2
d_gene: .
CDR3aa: ASSAGSYSNQPQH

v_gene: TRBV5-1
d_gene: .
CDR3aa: ASSMGRRGLNTEAF

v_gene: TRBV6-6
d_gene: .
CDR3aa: AGSEGLNTGELF

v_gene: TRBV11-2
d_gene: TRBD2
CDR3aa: ASSGRGLVQETQY

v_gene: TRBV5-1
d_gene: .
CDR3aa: ASSLVPGDSYEQY

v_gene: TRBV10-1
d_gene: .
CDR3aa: ASSESGLAPQETQY

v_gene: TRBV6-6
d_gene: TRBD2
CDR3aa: ASSYHSGGTQY

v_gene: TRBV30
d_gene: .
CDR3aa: AWRGPFEAF

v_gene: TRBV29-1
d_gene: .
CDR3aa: SVEDRVFSYEQY

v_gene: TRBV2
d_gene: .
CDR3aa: ASSQRDIQY

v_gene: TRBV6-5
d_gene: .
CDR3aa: ASSYDGGEEQY

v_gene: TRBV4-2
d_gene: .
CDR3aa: ASSRGTHTMETQY

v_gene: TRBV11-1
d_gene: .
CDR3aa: ASSSSPGELF

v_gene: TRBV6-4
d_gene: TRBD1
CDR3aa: ASSSQQGNSPLH

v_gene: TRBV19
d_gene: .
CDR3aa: ASSISINKNIQY

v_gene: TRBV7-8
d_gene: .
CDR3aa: ASSKGGGDGYT

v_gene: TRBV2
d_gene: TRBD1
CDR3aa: ASREKTGASNYGYT

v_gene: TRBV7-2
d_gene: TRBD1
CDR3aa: ASSRWGATGGNEQF

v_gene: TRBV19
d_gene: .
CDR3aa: ASSIKRRTNYGYT

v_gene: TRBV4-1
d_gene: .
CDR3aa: ASSQGRSRGLQETQY

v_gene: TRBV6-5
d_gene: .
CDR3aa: ASSSPGTRNTEAF

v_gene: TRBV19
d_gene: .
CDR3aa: ASSIARTAYEQY

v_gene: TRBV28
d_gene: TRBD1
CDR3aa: ASSWETGNGNTIY

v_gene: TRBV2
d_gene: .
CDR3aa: ASRIPTGDTQY

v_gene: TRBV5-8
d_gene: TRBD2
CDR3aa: ASSFGTSGSREQY

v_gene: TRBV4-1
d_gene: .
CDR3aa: ASSQEPRLYGYT

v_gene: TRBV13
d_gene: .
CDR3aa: ASSFQTANTEAF

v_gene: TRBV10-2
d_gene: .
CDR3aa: ASGTRYNEQF

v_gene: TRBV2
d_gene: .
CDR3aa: ASSAPRGAGASTDTQY

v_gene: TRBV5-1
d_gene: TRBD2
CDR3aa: ASSLGGLDGGTQY

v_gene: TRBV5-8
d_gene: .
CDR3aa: ASSLDSSQETQY

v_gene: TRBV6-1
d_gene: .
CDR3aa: ASSEEEAGPGYT